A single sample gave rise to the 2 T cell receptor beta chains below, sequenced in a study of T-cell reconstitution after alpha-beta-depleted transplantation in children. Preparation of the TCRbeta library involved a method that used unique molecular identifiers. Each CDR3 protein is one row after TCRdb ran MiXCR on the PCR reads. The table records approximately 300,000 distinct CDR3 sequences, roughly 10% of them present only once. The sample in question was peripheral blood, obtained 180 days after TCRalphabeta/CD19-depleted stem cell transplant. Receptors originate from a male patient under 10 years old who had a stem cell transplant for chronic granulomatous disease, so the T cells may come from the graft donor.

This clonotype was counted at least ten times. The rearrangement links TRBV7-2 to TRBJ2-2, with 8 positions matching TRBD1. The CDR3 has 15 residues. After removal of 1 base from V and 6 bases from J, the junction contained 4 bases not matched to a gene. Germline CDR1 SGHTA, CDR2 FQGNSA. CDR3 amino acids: CASSLEGQVPGELFF. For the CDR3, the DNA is TGTGCCAGCAGCTTAGAGGGACAGGTCCCCGGGGAGCTGTTTTTT.

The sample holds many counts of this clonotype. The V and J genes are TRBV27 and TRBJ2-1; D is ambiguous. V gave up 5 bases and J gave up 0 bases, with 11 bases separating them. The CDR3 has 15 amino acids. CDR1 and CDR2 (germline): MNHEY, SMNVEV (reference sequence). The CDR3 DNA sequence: TGTGCCAGCAGTCCCAAGATGAGCTCCTACAATGAGCAGTTCTTC. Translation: CASSPKMSSYNEQFF.